This TCR beta chain stems from a study of blood T cell repertoires in COVID-19. Using immunoSEQ multiplex PCR, the repertoire was profiled, and TCRdb retains in-frame clones only, with some absent. The sample contains about 130,000 clones, 75% to 90% of which appear only once. All enrollees were roughly 18 to 95 years old and from 25 or so US areas. Cohorts were determined from participant-reported clinical history. CDR3 length: 16 amino acids. With 0 bases clipped from V and 7 bases from J, the junction kept 7 bases outside the gene matches. CDR1 and CDR2 (germline): SNHLY, FYNNEI. The chain couples TRBV2 to TRBJ2-1; 9 bases fit TRBD2. Sequencing was carried out using PBMCs or T cells enriched from blood (not recorded which). The receptor's source is a man aged 25 to 45 who had recovered from COVID-19. The CDR3 DNA is TGTGCCAGCAGTGAAGCGCAGGCGGGGGGGTGGAATGAGCAGTTCTTC. It specifies CASSEAQAGGWNEQFF.